A single sample is the source of the 11 T cell receptor beta chains below, sequenced in a study of early T cells in non-severe SARS-CoV-2 infection. TCRdb used MiXCR to reprocess the 5' RACE reads, holding one entry per CDR3 protein. The sample gives over 45,000 distinct CDR3 sequences, over 12% of which show up once; roughly 4.3% is in the top ten. The specimen was whole blood, collected at baseline. The receptors originated from an adult who was a healthcare worker with PCR-confirmed SARS-CoV-2 infection or an uninfected control (not recorded which).

This clonotype showed up just a few times. V gene TRBV27 combines with J gene TRBJ1-1, with D tentatively TRBD1 (5 bases). Per germline, CDR1 MNHEY and CDR2 SMNVEV (reference sequence). Trimming removed 8 bases from V and 7 bases from J, with 23 bases in between. The CDR3 sequence is 15 residues long. DNA for the CDR3: TGTGCCAGCGCCATAGACGACCCCAGACAGAATGAAGCTTTCTTT. Translated, it gives CASAIDDPRQNEAFF.

This clonotype was counted many times. This chain joins TRBV29-1 and TRBJ2-7, with D maybe TRBD1 (6 bases). CDR3 length: 13 residues. Germline assignment: CDR1 SQVTM and CDR2 ANQGSEA. The V gene lost 7 bases and the J gene lost 5 bases, with 18 bases spanning the gap. The CDR3 sequence is CSAGTLVGNEQYF. CDR3 nucleotides: TGCAGCGCAGGGACATTAGTTGGGAACGAGCAGTACTTC.

Details on this clonotype: It may be a read error: a sequence one base away is much more abundant. This sequence joins TRBV7-3 and TRBJ2-2; D is possibly TRBD1 (7 bases). The CDR3 totals 14 residues. CDR1 is SGHTA, CDR2 FQGTGA, per germline. The CDR3 spells CTSSFQGGTGELFF. DNA for the CDR3: TGTACCAGCAGCTTCCAGGGGGGCACCGGGGAGCTGTTTTTT.

There are a few counts of this clonotype. CDR3 in amino acids: CASSRDRFEQYF. The CDR3 coding sequence is TGTGCCAGCAGCCGCGACAGATTCGAGCAGTACTTC. This rearrangement joins TRBV7-2 to TRBJ2-7, with a weak D call TRBD1 (5 bases). Trimming removed 5 bases at V and 6 bases at J, with 11 bases between. This CDR3 spans 12 amino acids. CDR1 is SGHTA and CDR2 is FQGNSA in the germline V gene.

This clonotype has a count of ten or more. This chain links TRBV28 with TRBJ2-1; D remains unclear. The CDR3 extends over 12 amino acids. Germline V CDR1 and CDR2: MDHEN, SYDVKM. With 4 bases removed from V and 9 bases from J, the gap between germline ends came to 10 bases. The chain's CDR3 is CASSSGSGEQFF. CDR3 nucleotide sequence: TGTGCCAGCAGTTCTGGCTCGGGTGAGCAGTTCTTC.

This clonotype has just a few counts. V usage is TRBV11-2 and J usage is TRBJ2-3; no firm D call. The CDR3 spans 12 residues. The germline V gene has CDR1 SGHAT and CDR2 FQNNGV. Deletions cut 2 bases from V and 6 bases from J, with 6 bases between. CDR3 protein: CASSLMGDTQYF. The CDR3 nucleotides are TGTGCCAGCAGCTTAATGGGGGATACGCAGTATTTT.

The chain joins TRBV28 to TRBJ1-4, with a possible D match to TRBD1 (6 bases). The germline CDR1 and CDR2 sequences are MDHEN and SYDVKM. The CDR3 has 15 residues. Trimming left V 5 bases short and J 7 bases short, with 17 bases between. The CDR3 DNA is TGTGCCAGCAGTCTCCCGACAGGTCAGAGTGAAAAACTGTTTTTT. As protein: CASSLPTGQSEKLFF.

The gene calls are TRBV7-9 and TRBJ2-7; D is unclear. Germline CDR1 is SEHNR and CDR2 is FQNEAQ (reference sequence). Trimming took off 2 bases at V and 3 bases at J, with 11 bases between the two ends. This CDR3 contains 14 residues. The CDR3 DNA is TGTGCCAGCAGCTTAAACAGTCTTAACTACGAGCAGTACTTC. It encodes CASSLNSLNYEQYF.

This clonotype was detected a few times. V is TRBV18 and J is TRBJ2-3; D gene unclear. The CDR3 covers 12 residues. V lost 0 bases, J lost 5 bases, and 3 bases lay in between. Germline loops: CDR1 KGHSH, CDR2 LQKENI. CDR3 amino acids: CASSPPLDTQYF. DNA for the CDR3: TGTGCCAGCTCACCACCACTAGATACGCAGTATTTT.

The V and J genes are TRBV28 and TRBJ2-2, with D possibly TRBD1 on 6 matching bases. This CDR3 is 16 amino acids long. V was shortened by 6 bases and J by 0 bases, with 14 bases between the two germline ends. The germline CDR1 and CDR2 sequences are MDHEN and SYDVKM. CDR3 DNA: TGTGCCAGCAGGCTCCTTGGACAGCCGAACACCGGGGAGCTGTTTTTT. Translation: CASRLLGQPNTGELFF.

The rearrangement uses TRBV19 and TRBJ2-1; weak D call: TRBD2 (6 bases). CDR3 size: 16 residues. Germline V gene lookup returns CDR1 LNHDA and CDR2 SQIVND (reference sequence). V lost 5 bases and J lost 7, with 21 bases in between. The CDR3 DNA reads TGTGCCAGTAGTCCTCCAGGGACTGGCGACATAAATGAGCAGTTCTTC. It translates to CASSPPGTGDINEQFF. The variable domain in full, completed from reference TRBV19 and TRBJ2-1, reads DGGITQSPKYLFRKEGQNVTLSCEQNLNHDAMYWYRQDPGQGLRLIYYSQIVNDFQKGDIAEGYSVSREKKESFPLTVTSAQKNPTAFYLCASSPPGTGDINEQFFGPGTRLTVL.